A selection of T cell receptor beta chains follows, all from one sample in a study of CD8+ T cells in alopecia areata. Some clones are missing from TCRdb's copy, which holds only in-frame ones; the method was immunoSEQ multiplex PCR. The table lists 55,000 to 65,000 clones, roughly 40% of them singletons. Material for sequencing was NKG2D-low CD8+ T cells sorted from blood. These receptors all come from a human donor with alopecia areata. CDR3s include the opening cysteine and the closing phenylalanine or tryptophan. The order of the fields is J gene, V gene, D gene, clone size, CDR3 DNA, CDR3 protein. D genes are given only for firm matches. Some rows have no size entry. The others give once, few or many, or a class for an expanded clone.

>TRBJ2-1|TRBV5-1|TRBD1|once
TGCGCCAGCAGCTCTGGGACAGGGACCAATGAGCAGTTCTTC
CASSSGTGTNEQFF
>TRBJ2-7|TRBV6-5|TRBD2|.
TGTGCCAGCAGTTACGGACTAGGTGGGTCCTACGAGCAGTACTTC
CASSYGLGGSYEQYF
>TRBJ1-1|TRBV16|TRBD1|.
TGTGCCAGCAGACCAGACCCAGGGGGCGCACCCCCTGAAGCTTTCTTT
CASRPDPGGAPPEAFF
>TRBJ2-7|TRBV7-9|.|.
TGTGCCAGCAGCTGGGGTGACGAGCAGTACTTC
CASSWGDEQYF
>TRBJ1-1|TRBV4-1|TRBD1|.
TGCGCCAGCAGCCCACAGGGGGCGAACACTGAAGCTTTCTTT
CASSPQGANTEAFF
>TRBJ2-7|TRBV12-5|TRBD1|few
TGTGCTAGCGCGACAGGGTACGAGCAGTACTTC
CASATGYEQYF
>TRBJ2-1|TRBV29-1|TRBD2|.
TGCAGCGTTGGTGGGACTAGCGGGTACAATGAGCAGTTCTTC
CSVGGTSGYNEQFF
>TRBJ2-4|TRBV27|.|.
TGTGCCAGCGGGGACACTGGAAACATTCAGTACTTC
CASGDTGNIQYF
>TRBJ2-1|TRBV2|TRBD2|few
TGTGCCTCGGGACTAGCTTACAATGAGCAGTTCTTC
CASGLAYNEQFF
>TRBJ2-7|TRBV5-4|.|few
TGTGCCAGCAGCTCCCCTGTACAGGGAACCTACGAGCAGTACTTC
CASSSPVQGTYEQYF
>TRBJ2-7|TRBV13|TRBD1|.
TGTGCCAGCAGCGACCGGACAGGGGTCGAGCAGTACTTC
CASSDRTGVEQYF
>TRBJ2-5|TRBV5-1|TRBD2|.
TGCGCCAGCAGCCCCGGCAGCGGGAGTCTCGAGACCCAGTACTTC
CASSPGSGSLETQYF
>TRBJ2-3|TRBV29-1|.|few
TGCAGCGTTATACTAAGGGTGGGGGCCGGTGGAGATACGCAGTATTTT
CSVILRVGAGGDTQYF
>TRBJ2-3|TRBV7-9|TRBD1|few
TGTGCCAGCAGCCCCCGGGACAGGGGGACAGATACGCAGTATTTT
CASSPRDRGTDTQYF
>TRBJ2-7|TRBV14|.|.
TGTGCCAGCAGCCCAAGGAAAAGTGGCTACGAGCAGTACTTC
CASSPRKSGYEQYF
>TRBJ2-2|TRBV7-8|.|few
TGTGCCAACAGCGCCCTAGCGAGGAACACCGGGGAGCTGTTTTTT
CANSALARNTGELFF
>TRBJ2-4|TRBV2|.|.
TGTGCCAGCAGTGTTGGGGCTGAAAACATTCAGTACTTC
CASSVGAENIQYF
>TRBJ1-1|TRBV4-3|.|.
TGCGCCAGCAGCCCGCGTGAGGGGTTTGGCACTGAAGCTTTCTTT
CASSPREGFGTEAFF
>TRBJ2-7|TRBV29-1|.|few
TGCAGCGTTGAATACGGGCAGGGGACCTCCTACGAGCAGTACTTC
CSVEYGQGTSYEQYF
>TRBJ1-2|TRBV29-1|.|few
TGCAGCGTTGAGGTGCGGGGGATAGCTAACTATGGCTACACCTTC
CSVEVRGIANYGYTF
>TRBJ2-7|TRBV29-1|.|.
TGCAGCGTTGAAGAGAGGGGGAAAGATTCGGGACTGCCCTACGAGCAGTACTTC
CSVEERGKDSGLPYEQYF
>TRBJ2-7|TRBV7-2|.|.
TGTGCCAGCAGCTTATGGTCGGACAGTTACGAGCAGTACTTC
CASSLWSDSYEQYF
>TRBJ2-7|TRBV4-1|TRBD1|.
TGCGCCAGCAGCCTCACAGGGGGCATATCCTCCGAGCAGTACTTC
CASSLTGGISSEQYF
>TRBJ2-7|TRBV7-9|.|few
TGTGCCAGCAGCCCGACCGGACCGACCTACGAGCAGTACTTC
CASSPTGPTYEQYF
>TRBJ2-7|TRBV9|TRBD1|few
TGTGCCAGCAGCCCTTACTCGGACAGGCAGCCCTACGAGCAGTACTTC
CASSPYSDRQPYEQYF
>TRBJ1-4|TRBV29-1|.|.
TGCAGCGTTGAGAAGAGAGGGACTAATGAAAAACTGTTTTTT
CSVEKRGTNEKLFF
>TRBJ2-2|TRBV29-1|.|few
TGCAGCGTTGTCGGGGGTGACACCGGGGAGCTGTTTTTT
CSVVGGDTGELFF
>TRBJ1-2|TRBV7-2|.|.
TGTGCCAGCAGCTTTGGTCTAGGTGGGAACTATGGCTACACCTTC
CASSFGLGGNYGYTF
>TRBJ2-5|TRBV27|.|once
TGTGCCAGCAGTTGGGGTAGTGACCAAGAGACCCAGTACTTC
CASSWGSDQETQYF
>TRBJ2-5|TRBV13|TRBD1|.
TGTGCCAGCAGCTCCGGACAGGGAATCCGAGAGACCCAGTACTTC
CASSSGQGIRETQYF
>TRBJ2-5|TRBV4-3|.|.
TGCGCCAGCAGCCAAACCCGGGCTGGACAAAACCAAGAGACCCAGTACTTC
CASSQTRAGQNQETQYF
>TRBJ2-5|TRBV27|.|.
TGTGCCAGCAGTTCCCTTCAGGGCGGGCCCCAAGAGACCCAGTACTTC
CASSSLQGGPQETQYF
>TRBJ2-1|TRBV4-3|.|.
TGCGCCAGCAGCCAAGCTCAGGTAGCCGGCGATGAGCAGTTCTTC
CASSQAQVAGDEQFF
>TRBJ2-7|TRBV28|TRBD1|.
TGTGCCAGCAGTAACCGGGACAGGTCCTACGAGCAGTACTTC
CASSNRDRSYEQYF
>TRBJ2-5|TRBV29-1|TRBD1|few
TGCAGCGTTGATGGGACAGGCTCAACGGCGGAGACCCAGTACTTC
CSVDGTGSTAETQYF
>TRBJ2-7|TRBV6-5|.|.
TGTGCCAGCAGTTACTCGGACGGGAGCTCCTACGAGCAGTACTTC
CASSYSDGSSYEQYF
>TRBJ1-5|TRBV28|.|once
TGTGCCAGCAGTTATGGGGTTAGCAATCAGCCCCAGCATTTT
CASSYGVSNQPQHF
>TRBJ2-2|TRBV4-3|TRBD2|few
TGCGCCAGCAGCCAACCGCTAGCGGGGGAGAAACCGAACACCGGGGAGCTGTTTTTT
CASSQPLAGEKPNTGELFF
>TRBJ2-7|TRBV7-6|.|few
TGTGCCAGCAGCTTAGGTCAACGGGGGAGAGACGAGCAGTACTTC
CASSLGQRGRDEQYF
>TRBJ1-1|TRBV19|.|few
TGTGCCAGTAGCATAGGCGTCTCGGGGCGTACTGAAGCTTTCTTT
CASSIGVSGRTEAFF
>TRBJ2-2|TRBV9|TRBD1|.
TGTGCCAGCAGCCTAGAGGGGACAGTTAACACCGGGGAGCTGTTTTTT
CASSLEGTVNTGELFF
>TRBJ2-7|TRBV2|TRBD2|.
TGTGCCAGCATATGGGTAGCGGGGGCGGTCGAGCAGTACTTC
CASIWVAGAVEQYF
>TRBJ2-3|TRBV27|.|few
TGTGCCAGCAGTTTATCCCCAGGGCTAACGGATACGCAGTATTTT
CASSLSPGLTDTQYF
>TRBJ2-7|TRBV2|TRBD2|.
TGTGCCAGCAGTCAACTAGCGGGATCTGGCGAGCAGTACTTC
CASSQLAGSGEQYF
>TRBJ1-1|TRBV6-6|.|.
TGTGCCAGCAGTTACCTAGGGCACACTGAAGCTTTCTTT
CASSYLGHTEAFF
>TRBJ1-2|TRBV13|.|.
TGTGCCAGCAGCTTAGGAGTGGGGCTGGGTGGCTACACCTTC
CASSLGVGLGGYTF
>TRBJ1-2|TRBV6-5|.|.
TGTGCCAGCAGTTACTCGCCAGGGCGCTATGGCTACACCTTC
CASSYSPGRYGYTF
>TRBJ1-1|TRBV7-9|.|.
TGTGCCAGCAGCTTCCCTGGGGCGGCCGATGCTTTCTTT
CASSFPGAADAFF
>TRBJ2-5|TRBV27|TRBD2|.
TGTGCCAGCAGTTCGGGCGGGAGGGCCCTGGAGACCCAGTACTTC
CASSSGGRALETQYF
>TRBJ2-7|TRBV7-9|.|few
TGTGCCAGCAGACCGGGACTCAACTACGAGCAGTACTTC
CASRPGLNYEQYF
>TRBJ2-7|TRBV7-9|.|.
TGTGCCAGCAGCTTAACCCACGAGCAGTACTTC
CASSLTHEQYF
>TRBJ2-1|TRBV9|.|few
TGTGCCAGCAGCCGTTTGGGGGATGAGCAGTTCTTC
CASSRLGDEQFF
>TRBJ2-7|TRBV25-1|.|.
TGTGCCAGCAGTGAGGGGGACTTTTACGAGCAGTACTTC
CASSEGDFYEQYF